This TCR beta chain emerged from a study of T cells in Graves' hyperthyroidism and ophthalmopathy. Study at large: Peripheral blood samples were taken at initial diagnosis, prior to any treatment.

RNA transcripts gave rise to amplified TCR beta CDR3 regions. First-round RT-PCR of the TCR CDR3 relied on the HTBI primer set. TCRdb re-called the multiplex PCR reads through MiXCR, storing one row per CDR3 protein. The sample shows 45,000 to 60,000 distinct CDR3 sequences, 49% of them seen only once. The CDR3 is made up of 15 amino acids. Trimming cost V 0 bases and J 4 bases; bases outside gene matches: 7. Germline CDR1 and CDR2: SGHRS and YFSETQ. With duration under 3 months, ophthalmopathy was active: Clinical Activity Score at least 3, NOSPECS at least 4. The receptor was derived from a woman aged 25 to 39 with Graves' ophthalmopathy. Sequenced material: blood. The chain recombines TRBV5-1 with TRBJ2-7; 7 positions agree with TRBD1. The CDR3 reads CASSLAVRGPYEQYF. Written as DNA, the CDR3 is TGCGCCAGCAGCTTGGCGGTAAGGGGGCCTTACGAGCAGTACTTC. Drawing the rest from reference TRBV5-1 and TRBJ2-7, the complete variable domain is KAGVTQTPRYLIKTRGQQVTLSCSPISGHRSVSWYQQTPGQGLQFLFEYFSETQRNKGNFPGRFSGRQFSNSRSEMNVSTLELGDSALYLCASSLAVRGPYEQYFGPGTRLTVT.